The 25 T cell receptor beta chains below come from one sample, sequenced in a study of graft-versus-host responses after intestinal transplantation. Produced via immunoSEQ multiplex PCR; TCRdb's table is partial and in-frame only. Among about 96,000 clones listed, roughly 92% were seen once. Their antigen targets remain unknown. The sample was unstimulated CD4+ T cells sorted from spleen or lymph node cells, taken before intestinal transplant. Receptor source: a human donor who received an intestinal transplant.

The chain combines TRBV18 with TRBJ2-5; TRBD2 is a possible D gene (5 bases). V lost 1 base and J 2 bases, leaving 5 bases between the germline ends. CDR1 is KGHSH and CDR2 is LQKENI in the germline V gene. The CDR3 extends over 13 amino acids. CDR3 sequence (DNA): TGTGCCAGCTCACCACGCGGGCAAGAGACCCAGTACTTC. Amino acids: CASSPRGQETQYF.

This clone was observed once. CDR3 protein: CASSLPSGNTDTQYF. The CDR3 nucleotides are TGTGCCAGCAGTTTACCTAGCGGGAACACAGATACGCAGTATTTT. The chain joins TRBV28 to TRBJ2-3; TRBD2 aligns across 9 bases. The CDR3 sequence is 15 residues long. With V trimmed by 2 bases and J by 2 bases, 2 bases remained unmatched. CDR1 and CDR2 (germline): MDHEN, SYDVKM.

A note on this clone: Other nucleotide sequences in the sample specify the same CDR3. The CDR3 coding sequence is TGTGCCAGCAGTTACTCCGGGACAGGCTCCTACGAGCAGTACTTC. Translated, it gives CASSYSGTGSYEQYF. V usage is TRBV6-5 and J usage is TRBJ2-7; 8 positions agree with TRBD1. CDR3 length equals 15 residues. The V segment lost 0 bases and the J segment 0 bases; nucleotides outside the gene matches: 1. CDR1 and CDR2 (germline): MNHEY, SVGAGI.

This clone showed up just a few times. The CDR3 loop reads CASISGRSGNTIYF. The CDR3 nucleotides read TGTGCCAGCATCTCCGGGCGGTCTGGAAACACCATATATTTT. This chain joins TRBV6-5 and TRBJ1-3; D not certain. The CDR3 totals 14 residues. The germline V and J ends were trimmed by 7 bases and 1 base, with 11 bases remaining between them. The germline gives CDR1 MNHEY, CDR2 SVGAGI.

The chain joins TRBV6-6 to TRBJ1-6, with 11 positions matching TRBD1. Germline trimming cut 2 bases from V and 7 bases from J; bases unmatched to any gene: 4. CDR1 MNHNY and CDR2 SVGAGI come from the germline V gene (reference sequence). CDR3 length: 16 amino acids. In nucleotides, the CDR3 is TGTGCCAGCAGTTACGGGGACAGGGGGGGAAATTCACCCCTCCACTTT. This translates into CASSYGDRGGNSPLHF.

The chain has TRBV11-2 and TRBJ2-3; no definite D call. Per the germline V gene, CDR1 is SGHAT and CDR2 is FQNNGV. Trimming took 4 bases from V and 5 from J, leaving 7 bases between them. The CDR3 is made up of 12 amino acids. As DNA, the CDR3 is TGTGCCAGCAGCTCCGGTGGAGATACGCAGTATTTT. Its translation: CASSSGGDTQYF.

This chain connects TRBV14 to TRBJ2-1, with 8 nucleotides matching TRBD2. The CDR3 length is 17 residues. After removal of 1 base from V and 4 bases from J, the junction contained 9 bases not matched to a gene. CDR1 SGHDN and CDR2 FVKESK come from the germline V gene. The CDR3: CASSQAGLALRYNEQFF. CDR3 DNA sequence: TGTGCCAGCAGCCAAGCTGGACTAGCTTTAAGATACAATGAGCAGTTCTTC.

V and J are TRBV10-2 and TRBJ1-5; 10 positions match TRBD1. With 1 base clipped from V and 7 bases from J, the junction kept 7 bases outside the gene matches. From germline, CDR1 is WSHSY and CDR2 SAAADI. This CDR3 spans 16 amino acids. The CDR3 spells CASSEWTGTGDQPQHF. In DNA, the CDR3 is TGCGCCAGCAGTGAGTGGACCGGGACAGGGGACCAGCCCCAGCATTTT.

The V gene is TRBV18, the J gene TRBJ1-2; 12 nucleotides agree with TRBD1. Germline-derived CDR1 and CDR2 are KGHSH and LQKENI. The CDR3 runs 14 residues. Trimming removed 7 bases from V and 4 bases from J; junction bases left unmatched: 4. As DNA, the CDR3 is TGTGCCAGCTTTCCGGGACAGGGGGCCTATGGCTACACCTTC. The encoded protein is CASFPGQGAYGYTF.

The chain links TRBV19 to TRBJ1-4, with 7 positions matching TRBD1. The germline gives CDR1 LNHDA, CDR2 SQIVND (reference sequence). The CDR3 extends over 15 amino acids. V dropped 5 bases and J dropped 2; count of bases not matched to a gene: 5. CDR3 in amino acids: CASSWTRGTNEKLFF. The CDR3 region has the DNA TGTGCCAGTAGTTGGACCAGGGGGACTAATGAAAAACTGTTTTTT.

The sample holds one count of this clone. The chain recombines TRBV10-2 with TRBJ2-5; D is uncertain. CDR1 and CDR2 (germline): WSHSY, SAAADI. The CDR3 has 14 amino acids. V dropped 3 bases and J dropped 4 bases, with 12 bases sitting between them. CDR3 sequence reads: CASSDRPLSETQYF. Written as DNA, the CDR3 is TGCGCCAGCAGTGATCGACCATTATCAGAGACCCAGTACTTC.

J is TRBJ1-2 and V is TRBV4-2, with D hard to call. The CDR3 runs to 16 residues. CDR1 is LGHNA, CDR2 YNFKEQ, per germline. V lost 2 bases, J lost 3 bases, and 16 bases lay in between. CDR3 sequence: CASSQFGRSGDYGYTF. The CDR3, as DNA: TGTGCCAGCAGCCAATTTGGGAGGTCTGGGGACTATGGCTACACCTTC.

This clone is a singleton in its sample. V and J are TRBV7-3 and TRBJ2-1, with 8 bases identical to TRBD2. V lost 5 bases to trimming and J lost 10 bases; unmatched junction nucleotides: 10. The CDR3 runs 14 residues. Germline-derived CDR1 and CDR2 are SGHTA and FQGTGA. The CDR3 spells CASSADGLANEQFF. The CDR3 DNA is TGTGCCAGCAGCGCGGATGGACTAGCCAACGAGCAGTTCTTC.

V usage is TRBV5-1 and J usage is TRBJ2-7; 16 bases agree with TRBD2. Germline trimming cut 4 bases from V and 4 bases from J; bases unmatched to any gene: 8. This CDR3 has 17 residues. CDR1 SGHRS and CDR2 YFSETQ come from the germline V gene. The CDR3 nucleotides are TGCGCCAGCAGCGTCGGGACTAGCGGGAGGGCCGGGTACGAGCAGTACTTC. This encodes CASSVGTSGRAGYEQYF.

The chain recombines TRBV18 with TRBJ2-7; the D is unclear. The germline V gene has CDR1 KGHSH and CDR2 LQKENI. The CDR3 contains 15 residues. The V and J ends lost 1 base and 0 bases respectively, with 10 bases between them. The CDR3 region is CASSPRSADSYEQYF. The CDR3 DNA is TGTGCCAGCTCACCACGGTCGGCCGACTCCTACGAGCAGTACTTC.

CDR3 sequence (DNA): TGTGCCAGCAGCGTAGAGACGGGAGGGTACAATGAGCAGTTCTTC. It encodes CASSVETGGYNEQFF. V gene TRBV9 combines with J gene TRBJ2-1, with 8 positions matching TRBD2. The germline gives CDR1 SGDLS, CDR2 YYNGEE. The ends lost 0 bases at V and 4 bases at J; junction bases unmatched: 3. CDR3 length: 15 residues.

This sequence joins TRBV5-1 and TRBJ1-1; 8 nucleotides agree with TRBD1. Per germline, CDR1 SGHRS and CDR2 YFSETQ. This CDR3 is built from 17 residues. Germline trimming cut 3 bases from V and 1 base from J; bases unmatched to any gene: 11. The DNA for the CDR3 is TGCGCCAGCAGCTATGGACAGGGCTTCGACCGGAACACTGAAGCTTTCTTT. Residues: CASSYGQGFDRNTEAFF.

J is TRBJ2-7 and V is TRBV5-1; 7 bases map to TRBD1. The CDR3 spans 15 residues. V lost 0 bases to trimming and J lost 0 bases; unmatched junction nucleotides: 3. Germline assignment: CDR1 SGHRS and CDR2 YFSETQ. The CDR3 sequence is CASSLGGQFSYEQYF. The CDR3 nucleotides read TGCGCCAGCAGCTTGGGGGGACAGTTCTCCTACGAGCAGTACTTC.

This clone occurred a few times. The V call is TRBV6-1, the J call TRBJ2-3; TRBD2 agrees at 8 bases. Per germline, CDR1 MNHNS and CDR2 SASEGT. The V gene end was trimmed by 5 bases and the J gene end by 3 bases; junction bases not matched to a gene: 4. The length of the CDR3 is 14 residues. CDR3 DNA sequence: TGTGCCAGCAGTTCGGGAGGGGGGACAGATACGCAGTATTTT. Amino acid sequence: CASSSGGGTDTQYF.

V usage is TRBV19 and J usage is TRBJ1-2, with D possibly being TRBD1 (5 bases). V was pared by 5 bases and J by 2 bases, with 15 bases between. Per germline, CDR1 LNHDA and CDR2 SQIVND (reference sequence). The CDR3 runs 15 residues. The CDR3, as DNA: TGTGCCAGTAGTCTTCCCGGGACGGAGAACTATGGCTACACCTTC. Encoded protein: CASSLPGTENYGYTF.

The rearrangement links TRBV12-5 to TRBJ2-5; TRBD1 is a possible D gene (5 bases). The V gene lost 2 bases and the J gene lost 1 base, with 5 bases spanning the gap. The CDR3 runs 13 residues. In germline, CDR1 is LGHNT, CDR2 FRNRAP. In nucleotides, the CDR3 is TGTGCTAGTGGTTTGACAGGCCAAGAGACCCAGTACTTC. Amino acid sequence: CASGLTGQETQYF.

The V gene is TRBV7-9, the J gene TRBJ2-7, with TRBD1 as a possible D gene (5 bases). Germline assignment: CDR1 SEHNR and CDR2 FQNEAQ (reference sequence). Trimming shortened V by 5 bases and J by 5 bases, and 16 bases separated the two germline ends. The CDR3 is 14 residues long. The CDR3, as DNA: TGTGCCAGCAGCACAACAGGAATTAGAGACGAGCAGTACTTC. This encodes CASSTTGIRDEQYF.

As for this clone: In the same sample, other DNA sequences code for this CDR3. The chain recombines TRBV30 with TRBJ1-1; D is unresolved. V was shortened by 4 bases and J by 3 bases, with 12 bases between the two germline ends. The CDR3 totals 13 residues. CDR1 GTSNPN and CDR2 SVGIG come from the germline V gene (reference sequence). The CDR3 protein is CAWKTSSYTEAFF. As DNA, the CDR3 is TGTGCCTGGAAAACGTCCTCTTACACTGAAGCTTTCTTT. The whole variable domain, remainder taken from reference TRBV30 and TRBJ1-1, is SQTIHQWPATLVQPVGSPLSLECTVEGTSNPNLYWYRQAAGRGLQLLFYSVGIGQISSEVPQNLSASRPQDRQFILSSKKLLLSDSGFYLCAWKTSSYTEAFFGQGTRLTVV.

The gene calls are TRBV5-1 and TRBJ2-3; 9 nucleotides line up with TRBD1. V lost 0 bases, J lost 2 bases, and 4 bases stayed unmatched. This CDR3 has 16 residues. Germline V gene data show CDR1 as SGHRS and CDR2 as YFSETQ. CDR3 loop: CASSLDGTGNTDTQYF. The CDR3 coding sequence is TGCGCCAGCAGCTTGGATGGGACAGGGAACACAGATACGCAGTATTTT.

This sequence joins TRBV28 and TRBJ2-4; tentative D call: TRBD1 (5 bases). The CDR3 contains 13 residues. Deletions cut 8 bases from V and 2 bases from J, with 10 bases between. From germline, CDR1 is MDHEN and CDR2 SYDVKM. The CDR3: CASSTGSKNIQYF. In DNA form, the CDR3 reads TGTGCCAGCTCCACAGGTTCCAAAAACATTCAGTACTTC.